This T cell receptor beta chain was found in a study of cytomegalovirus exposure and HLA in healthy donors (TCRdb year 2017). Some background on the complete study: An earlier analysis of 587 of the donors reported 276 Gb of sequence data and 117 million unique TCR beta sequences obtained from around 180 million T cells. An early release that covered 640 HLA-typed donors contained about 300 gigabases of sequencing data and tens of millions of unique TCR sequences. The genetic ancestry cluster associated with self-reported Caucasian donors included roughly four fifths of the 398 genotyped donors. The study aimed to test whether signatures of past pathogen exposure could be identified by cataloging public T cell receptors. The T cell repertoires of several hundred subjects were profiled by immunosequencing and related to cytomegalovirus serostatus. Along with the roughly 700-subject first cohort, a separate validation cohort of more than 90 different subjects was used. High-throughput TCR immunosequencing, statistical association of individual TCRs with disease status, and machine learning were combined to predict cytomegalovirus infection status. In a later analysis, previously published TCR beta repertoires from fewer than 750 donors were re-analyzed and high-resolution HLA genotyping was added so that TCR occurrence patterns could be studied. The later analysis used no new phenotypic data to find candidate immune exposures, relying instead on TCR beta sequences and their occurrence across donors. To decide whether each TCR beta V gene segment behaved as functional or pseudogenic, an earlier analysis of approximately 620 of the donors relied on high-throughput TCR beta sequencing. Donor age, sex, ethnicity and CMV serostatus were collected together with the repertoire data. A later genetic analysis took genome-wide SNP genotypes for about three fifths of the roughly 670 donors and used that subset as a discovery cohort. Every discovery cohort repertoire had been produced on one sequencing platform. Class I and class II HLA loci were covered by the typing at four-digit resolution. The number of typed donors differed by locus: roughly 629-640 for A, B, C, DRB1 and DQB1; 500 to 550 for DQA1; approximately 600 for DPA1; and about 450 for DPB1. Several DR-DQ haplotypes were treated as single units for association and clustering because of strong linkage in the cohort. On average, around 240,000 unique TCR beta nucleotide sequences were sequenced per donor among a few hundred genotyped donors of the cohort, with around 19% of those sequences being non-productive.

In total, roughly 710 healthy bone marrow donors made up the cohort. At the time of sampling, every cohort member was nominally healthy, though immune exposures that went unrecorded were likely present. The donor was CMV seronegative and belonged to the group of 350 to 400 seronegative cohort members. A peripheral blood sample was provided by each donor, and peripheral blood mononuclear cells were used for TCR beta sequencing. The Qiagen DNeasy Blood Extraction Kit was used to extract genomic DNA from the blood cell samples. The CDR3, from cysteine to phenylalanine, totals 15 residues. The CDR3 DNA has 45 bases and is translated from base 1. The germline ends are 14 bases apart after V is trimmed by 1 base and J by 10 bases. Reading the germline V gene (reference sequence) gives CDR1 LNHDA and CDR2 SQIVND. For this clone: It lacks a known antigen. No base qualities exist here, and no much larger clone lies one base off it.

The paper's findings and limits, for the study overall: Only TCR beta chains were sequenced in this cohort, and the absence of alpha or paired-chain data limited detectable features. A cluster of highly shared sequence variants was judged likely to represent a technical artifact of the sequencing pipeline. A total of 150 or so TCR beta chains were listed by the study as associated with cytomegalovirus. Compared with the approximately 670-donor mean, donors in an Asian-associated ancestry cluster had fewer N-insertions in productive TCRs, according to a later genetic analysis. V-gene and J-gene trimming of TCR beta chains was associated with a missense DCLRE1C variant in a later genetic analysis, and the association was replicated in an independent cohort. Correlated functional status among segregating V segments might be attributable to linkage disequilibrium, but an unknown experimental factor could not be ruled out. Because the 87-base-pair reads could not distinguish some IMGT-functional V segments, including TRBV6-2 and TRBV6-3, those segments were excluded. Across donors, most TCR sequences were observed very rarely, whereas some public TCRs were present in many individuals. A few of the identified cytomegalovirus-associated TCR beta chains were confirmed in vitro to be specific for cytomegalovirus antigens. In an earlier analysis of 450 to 750 of the donors, most TCR beta V segments appeared in productive rearrangements about 87% or about 30% of the time, broadly matching IMGT annotations. The classifier was reported to diagnose cytomegalovirus status with high specificity and sensitivity in both the original cohort and the validation cohort. A further reported finding was that TCR beta sequences accurately predicted the HLA-A and HLA-B alleles for most subjects in the first cohort. Because some donors lacked HLA typing at each locus, the association tests relied only on the typed subset. A later analysis found that TCR association rates varied across HLA loci, with DRB1 alleles showing the most associated TCRs and HLA-C alleles the fewest. In a later analysis, some 17,000 TCR beta sequences were associated with specific HLA alleles at a false discovery rate of 0.05. Strong co-occurrence of HLA alleles, especially DR and DQ, made assigning TCR associations to individual alleles difficult. According to the authors, the approach could potentially be generalized to other disease states and immunological phenotypes. A later analysis found that most CMV-associated TCR beta chains appeared HLA-restricted, with HLA associations seemingly driven largely by CMV exposure. For the cohort, immune exposure information was limited to CMV serostatus. Because counts were too low, about 17 rarely observed V segments, including chromosome 9 orphons, were excluded from the earlier analysis of some 540 of the donors. In a later analysis, HLA-associated TCR beta chains showed more clonal expansion and lower generation probabilities than non-associated chains that were equally common. Sequencing depth was assumed to be roughly uniform across donors in the presence/absence analyses, though that assumption may not hold. Several of the top co-occurrence clusters appeared to be linked to parvovirus B19, influenza, CMV and Epstein-Barr virus, according to a later analysis.

Library generation was performed with the immunoSEQ multiplex PCR assay. For the multiplex PCR, a mixture combining 60 forward primers for TCR Vbeta segments and 13 reverse primers for TCR Jbeta segments was used. A multiplex PCR assay on genomic DNA amplified the CDR3 region of rearranged TCR beta genes. The Illumina HiSeq System was used to sequence the amplified TCR beta libraries as 87-base-pair reads. Regarding the original processing steps: A later analysis tallied tens of millions of unique TCR beta chains across the 666 repertoires, and some 10 million of those chains were shared by two or more donors. To remove PCR and sequencing errors, raw reads were error-corrected and collapsed into unique sequences using a nearest-neighbor algorithm that merged closely related sequences. V, D and J gene segments were assigned by aligning CDR3 sequences to IMGT reference sequences. Each retained sequence needed at least a six-nucleotide match to both a V gene segment and a J gene segment. Rearrangements were classified as productive when the CDR3 lacked stop codons and remained in frame with V and J, and all other rearrangements were classified as non-productive. Following IMGT convention, CDR3 was defined as the stretch from the second conserved V-encoded cysteine up to the conserved J-encoded phenylalanine. The earlier analysis of about 530 of the donors excluded any sequence lacking an unambiguous match to a single V gene segment. An earlier analysis of almost 600 of the donors classified V segments as functional when productive rearrangements were above 56.7% and as segregating when the standard deviation between donors was above 5%. To diagnose cytomegalovirus status from the catalog of TCR beta chain sequences, a statistical classification framework was built. V and J gene assignment, in a later analysis, came from comparing TCR nucleotide sequences with IMGT/GENE-DB human TR gene sequences. A later analysis assigned CDR3 sequences and most-parsimonious VDJ recombination scenarios with the TCRdist pipeline. In a later analysis, each TCR beta chain was defined by its CDR3 amino acid sequence together with its V-gene family, and reads lacking a unique V-gene family were excluded. To address suspected cross-contamination and a sequencing artifact, a later analysis removed some 620 highly shared, low-generation-probability nucleotide sequences. A later analysis calculated a clonal expansion index for each public chain from normalized within-repertoire ranks of inferred template counts. In a later analysis, generation probabilities were computed with a VDJ recombination model fitted to out-of-frame rearrangements, and the resulting probabilities were checked against IGoR. In a later analysis, TCR-TCR, TCR-HLA and TCR-CMV co-occurrence was scored with hypergeometric tests, and a repertoire-size bias correction was applied to TCR pairs. In a later analysis, false discovery rates were estimated by permuting HLA or CMV assignments 20 times. A later analysis grouped co-occurring TCRs with DBSCAN, adding TCRdist sequence similarity when clustering within HLA-allele-positive subsets. Repertoires with fewer than 30,000 or more than 120,000 public chains, plus five repertoires with anomalous nucleotide sharing, were excluded from co-occurrence clustering. The source is immuneACCESS, and TCRdb retained only in-frame sequences with V and J called. Part of the clones is not carried over; for the studies checked, unresolved V genes explain less than half of this, and the remainder is unexplained. From that table come the V and J calls and clone size; the DNA was used to work out D and trimming. Counted in this sample were 150,000 or so clones; approximately 72% of them appeared once. The top ten constitute less than 3.5% of the sample.

Source material: PBMCs. This sequence was found in a man between 18 and 35 years old in good health and CMV-seronegative. Here the chain combines TRBV19 and TRBJ1-6; the D gene assignment is ambiguous. The nucleotide sequence is given as TGTGCCAGTAGTATAGTGCGGGAATCGAGGTCACCCCTCCACTTT. Translated, it gives CASSIVRESRSPLHF.